The 15 T cell receptor beta chains in this list originate from one sample, sequenced in a study of T cell responses to AZD1222 COVID-19 vaccine. Using immunoSEQ multiplex PCR, the repertoire was profiled, and TCRdb retains in-frame clones only, with some absent. Of under 150,000 clones in the sample, about 88% were seen once. The specimen was peripheral blood, collected 28 days after the second AZD1222 dose. Every receptor here comes from an adult who received the AZD1222 COVID-19 vaccine.

CDR3 coding DNA: TGTGCCAGCAGCCAAGCAGGGGTCGGGGAGCTGTTTTTT. Translating it yields CASSQAGVGELFF. The rearrangement links TRBV3-1 (or the pseudogene TRBV3-2) to TRBJ2-2, with TRBD1 as a possible D gene (6 bases). The CDR3 length is 13 residues. Trimming pared 1 base from V and 7 bases from J, leaving 7 bases between. The germline V gene has CDR1 LGHDT and CDR2 YNNKEL (reference sequence).

This sequence joins TRBV2 and TRBJ1-4; 9 bases fit TRBD1. With V trimmed by 4 bases and J by 8 bases, 8 bases remained unmatched. In germline, CDR1 is SNHLY, CDR2 FYNNEI. CDR3 length: 15 residues. The CDR3 sequence is CASSVEGTGYEKLFF. In DNA form, the CDR3 reads TGTGCCAGCAGTGTCGAAGGGACAGGGTACGAAAAACTGTTTTTT.

The chain has TRBV10-1 and TRBJ1-1, with D unresolved. V gave up 6 bases and J gave up 1 base, with 12 bases separating them. This CDR3 is built from 14 residues. CDR1 is WNHNN, CDR2 SYGVQD, per germline (reference sequence). CDR3 nucleotides: TGCGCCAGCAGCCCCGACATTTGGAACACTGAAGCTTTCTTT. This gives the protein CASSPDIWNTEAFF.

This clone was found a few times. The chain recombines TRBV5-1 with TRBJ1-2; 8 bases match TRBD1. The CDR3 consists of 13 residues. Trimming at V came to 3 bases and at J to 6 bases, leaving 4 bases not matched to a gene. Germline V gene data show CDR1 as SGHRS and CDR2 as YFSETQ. CDR3: CASSSTGVDGYTF. In DNA form, the CDR3 reads TGCGCCAGCAGCTCGACAGGGGTGGATGGCTACACCTTC.

In DNA, the CDR3 is TGTGCCAGCAGCGTCGGACACAACACCGGGGAGCTGTTTTTT. It codes for CASSVGHNTGELFF. This chain connects TRBV6-5 to TRBJ2-2, with D perhaps TRBD1 (5 bases). Germline-derived CDR1 and CDR2 are MNHEY and SVGAGI. The CDR3 covers 14 residues. The V end was cut by 6 bases, the J end by 2 bases, with 10 bases between.

The chain has TRBV19 and TRBJ1-2, with D possibly TRBD1 on 5 matching bases. Germline-derived CDR1 and CDR2 are LNHDA and SQIVND (reference sequence). The CDR3 is 14 amino acids. Trimming took 6 bases from V and 4 from J, leaving 15 bases between them. The DNA for the CDR3 is TGTGCCAGTAGGGGGGGGTTTTGGATCTATGGCTACACCTTC. Its protein is CASRGGFWIYGYTF.

The chain combines TRBV27 with TRBJ2-1, with TRBD2 as a possible D gene (6 bases). Trimming took off 3 bases at V and 4 bases at J, with 16 bases between the two ends. CDR3 length: 16 residues. The V gene's germline CDR1 is MNHEY and CDR2 SMNVEV (reference sequence). CDR3 coding DNA: TGTGCCAGCAGTTTTCTTCCCCTGGGACTTTACAATGAGCAGTTCTTC. It specifies CASSFLPLGLYNEQFF.

This sequence joins TRBV27 and TRBJ1-2; perhaps TRBD1 as D (6 bases). The CDR3 contains 14 residues. Trimming took off 3 bases at V and 0 bases at J, with 8 bases between the two ends. Germline CDR1 is MNHEY and CDR2 is SMNVEV (reference sequence). In nucleotides, the CDR3 is TGTGCCAGCAGTTTGACAGGCGCTAACTATGGCTACACCTTC. Amino acids: CASSLTGANYGYTF.

This chain connects TRBV7-9 to TRBJ2-1; the D gene could be TRBD1 or TRBD2 (5 bases each). V was pared by 1 base and J by 7 bases, with 14 bases between. Germline V gene sequence: CDR1 SEHNR, CDR2 FQNEAQ (reference sequence). This CDR3 is 15 amino acids long. The CDR3 bases are TGTGCCAGCAGCTTAGACGGGGCCAGTTGGAATGAGCAGTTCTTC. It is translated as CASSLDGASWNEQFF.

The rearrangement links TRBV5-1 to TRBJ1-2, with D unresolved. Germline-derived CDR1 and CDR2 are SGHRS and YFSETQ. The CDR3 loop spans 15 amino acids. With 4 bases removed from V and 0 bases from J, the gap between germline ends came to 13 bases. In DNA, the CDR3 is TGCGCCAGCAGCCCCTCGGCGGGTACTAACTATGGCTACACCTTC. This gives the protein CASSPSAGTNYGYTF. The full variable domain, in which reference TRBV5-1 and TRBJ1-2 provide the parts outside the CDR3, is KAGVTQTPRYLIKTRGQQVTLSCSPISGHRSVSWYQQTPGQGLQFLFEYFSETQRNKGNFPGRFSGRQFSNSRSEMNVSTLELGDSALYLCASSPSAGTNYGYTFGSGTRLTVV.

This clone came up once. This rearrangement joins TRBV11-3 to TRBJ2-2, with D tentatively TRBD1 (5 bases). The germline CDR1 and CDR2 sequences are SGHNT and YENEEA. The CDR3 is 13 residues long. Trimming removed 3 bases from V and 6 bases from J, with 8 bases in between. Written as DNA, the CDR3 is TGTGCCAGCAGCTTTACAGGTCCCGGGGAGCTGTTTTTT. Amino acid sequence: CASSFTGPGELFF.

The V gene is TRBV6-5, the J gene TRBJ1-1, with D possibly TRBD1 on 5 matching bases. CDR1 and CDR2 (germline): MNHEY, SVGAGI. V was cut by 6 bases and J by 11 bases, with 19 bases left in between. The CDR3 contains 13 residues. CDR3 loop: CASRPFGEGIAFF. DNA for the CDR3: TGTGCCAGCAGACCCTTCGGGGAGGGGATTGCTTTCTTT.

The CDR3 here is CAWSPGEGYNSPLHF. In nucleotides, the CDR3 is TGTGCCTGGAGTCCGGGGGAGGGGTATAATTCACCCCTCCACTTT. The rearrangement joins TRBV30 to TRBJ1-6, with D possibly matching TRBD1 (5 bases). Trimming left V 2 bases short and J 4 bases short, with 12 bases between. The germline V gene encodes CDR1 GTSNPN and CDR2 SVGIG (reference sequence). This CDR3 is built from 15 residues.

V is TRBV4-3 and J is TRBJ1-1; D gene unclear. V lost 6 bases and J lost 1, with 9 bases in between. CDR1 is LGHNA and CDR2 is YSLEER in the germline V gene. This CDR3 is 13 amino acids long. CDR3 in DNA: TGCGCCAGCAGTCGGGCGGCGAACACTGAAGCTTTCTTT. It is translated as CASSRAANTEAFF.

In its sample, this clone was seen once. This rearrangement joins TRBV20-1 to TRBJ2-7, with TRBD1 matching 9 bases. Per germline, CDR1 DFQATT and CDR2 SNEGSKA (reference sequence). V trimming: 3 bases; J trimming: 5 bases; junction bases outside the gene matches: 5. This CDR3 is 13 amino acids long. CDR3 sequence reads: CSASRGQGDEQYF. DNA for the CDR3: TGCAGTGCTAGTCGGGGACAGGGCGACGAGCAGTACTTC.